Below, 26 T cell receptor beta chains from the same sample are listed, as sequenced in a study of blood T cells in healthy people across ages. Next came a second PCR, run for about 7 to 12 cycles, which used a sample-barcoded 5' primer along with a J-beta primer mix. A single record per CDR3 protein comes from TCRdb applying MiXCR to the 5' RACE reads. In the table there are about 720,000 distinct CDR3 sequences, around a fifth of which are singletons. The source material was blood. The receptors here all came from a man between 65 and 85 years old in good health.

This clonotype was counted a few times. The chain is built from TRBV29-1 and TRBJ2-1, with a weak D call TRBD1 (5 bases). Germline-derived CDR1 and CDR2 are SQVTM and ANQGSEA. V lost 3 bases and J 8 bases, leaving 14 bases between the germline ends. This CDR3 spans 13 amino acids. This chain's CDR3 is CSVDRAVGDEQFF. CDR3 DNA: TGCAGCGTTGACAGGGCTGTAGGGGATGAGCAGTTCTTC.

This clonotype was recorded at least ten times. The J gene is TRBJ2-3, the V gene TRBV5-1, with a possible D match to TRBD1 (6 bases). CDR1 is SGHRS and CDR2 is YFSETQ in the germline V gene. Trimming pared 1 base from V and 0 bases from J, leaving 12 bases between. This CDR3 has 16 residues. In DNA form, the CDR3 reads TGCGCCAGCAGCTTGAGTGCAGGGGCTAGCACAGATACGCAGTATTTT. As protein: CASSLSAGASTDTQYF.

This clonotype has a handful of counts. This chain joins TRBV6-1 and TRBJ1-4; perhaps TRBD1 as D (5 bases). V was cut by 1 base and J by 6 bases, with 12 bases left in between. The V gene's germline CDR1 is MNHNS and CDR2 SASEGT. This CDR3 has 15 amino acids. The CDR3 protein is CASSEVRGMDEKLFF. The CDR3 region has the DNA TGTGCCAGCAGTGAAGTACGGGGGATGGATGAAAAACTGTTTTTT.

In this sample, this clonotype turned up a few times. The V gene is TRBV30, the J gene TRBJ1-5; D gene ambiguous. The CDR3 runs to 13 residues. Germline CDR1 and CDR2: GTSNPN and SVGIG (reference sequence). Trimming removed 2 bases at V and 4 bases at J, with 9 bases between. The CDR3 DNA reads as TGTGCCTGGAGTCGAGGAGAAAATCAGCCCCAGCATTTT. Residues: CAWSRGENQPQHF. The full variable domain, with the rest looked up from reference TRBV30 and TRBJ1-5, is SQTIHQWPATLVQPVGSPLSLECTVEGTSNPNLYWYRQAAGRGLQLLFYSVGIGQISSEVPQNLSASRPQDRQFILSSKKLLLSDSGFYLCAWSRGENQPQHFGDGTRLSIL.

This clonotype has only a few counts. The CDR3 DNA sequence: TGTGCCAGCAGCCAGACCCCTAGCGGGGGTAATAATGAGCAGTTCTTC. This codes for CASSQTPSGGNNEQFF. The V and J genes are TRBV3-1 and TRBJ2-1; TRBD2 matches at 10 bases. This CDR3 is 16 amino acids long. The V gene end was trimmed by 3 bases and the J gene end by 7 bases; junction bases not matched to a gene: 9. Germline-derived CDR1 and CDR2 are LGHDT and YNNKEL (reference sequence).

This clonotype was seen a handful of times. This rearrangement joins TRBV6-6 to TRBJ1-4, with D maybe TRBD1 (5 bases). V lost 6 bases, J lost 10 bases, and 12 bases lay in between. Germline V gene lookup returns CDR1 MNHNY and CDR2 SVGAGI (reference sequence). The CDR3 is 12 residues long. The CDR3 reads CASRERQGKLFF. The CDR3 DNA reads TGTGCCAGCAGAGAACGTCAGGGAAAACTGTTTTTT.

This chain connects TRBV12-3 or TRBV12-4 to TRBJ1-6; D is perhaps TRBD1 (6 bases). The CDR3 runs 16 residues. Trimming removed 6 bases at V and 6 bases at J, with 18 bases between. The CDR3 DNA sequence: TGTGCCAGCAGCGTACAGGGTGGTCCGTCTAATTCACCCCTCCACTTT. Translated, it gives CASSVQGGPSNSPLHF.

V usage is TRBV5-8 and J usage is TRBJ2-1; D is possibly TRBD1 (5 bases). Trimming shortened V by 2 bases and J by 5 bases, and 8 bases separated the two germline ends. The CDR3 has 13 residues. In germline, CDR1 is SGHTS, CDR2 YDEGEE. CDR3: CASSFGHNNEQFF. For the CDR3, the DNA is TGTGCCAGCAGCTTTGGACACAACAATGAGCAGTTCTTC.

This clonotype was seen repeatedly, ten times or more. The J gene is TRBJ2-6, the V gene TRBV29-1; a weak D match, TRBD1 (5 bases). V was trimmed by 7 bases and J by 4 bases, leaving 11 bases between them. The germline CDR1 and CDR2 sequences are SQVTM and ANQGSEA. There are 13 residues in the CDR3. The CDR3 coding sequence is TGCAGCGCGATAGGGGAAGGGGCCAACGTCCTGACTTTC. Its translation: CSAIGEGANVLTF.

The V and J genes are TRBV11-1 and TRBJ2-5; a weak D match, TRBD1 (5 bases). This CDR3 contains 15 residues. Trimming cost V 2 bases and J 5 bases, with 15 bases left between them. CDR1 and CDR2 (germline): SGHAT, FQDESV (reference sequence). CDR3 in amino acids: CASSLSRGDIETQYF. The CDR3 region has the DNA TGTGCCAGCAGCTTAAGTAGGGGCGACATTGAGACCCAGTACTTC.

Only a few counts were recorded for this clonotype. The rearrangement links TRBV3-1 to TRBJ1-3; unclear D gene. The germline gives CDR1 LGHDT, CDR2 YNNKEL (reference sequence). The CDR3 covers 16 residues. The V end was cut by 2 bases, the J end by 0 bases, with 11 bases between. The CDR3 region is CASSQRISNSGNTIYF. CDR3 DNA: TGTGCCAGCAGCCAAAGAATCAGCAACTCTGGAAACACCATATATTTT.

This chain uses TRBV5-1 with TRBJ2-7, with TRBD2 matching over 12 bases. The CDR3 spans 16 residues. After removal of 4 bases from V and 8 bases from J, the junction contained 13 bases not matched to a gene. The germline V gene has CDR1 SGHRS and CDR2 YFSETQ. For the CDR3, the DNA is TGCGCCAGCAGCCCGACTAGCGGGGGACTACGTAACAAGCAGTACTTC. Protein product: CASSPTSGGLRNKQYF.

This clonotype was seen more than once but under ten times. The chain links TRBV6-1 to TRBJ2-3; D unresolved. Trimming shortened V by 8 bases and J by 10 bases, and 19 bases separated the two germline ends. CDR3 size: 13 residues. Per the germline V gene, CDR1 is MNHNS and CDR2 is SASEGT. CDR3 coding DNA: TGTGCCAGCCCCGACCTCATCTTTGGGGCGCAGTATTTT. Amino acid sequence: CASPDLIFGAQYF.

On this clonotype itself: This may come from a read error, since a much larger clone is one base off. The chain employs TRBV20-1 and TRBJ2-7; D not certain. There are 11 residues in the CDR3. Trimming shortened V by 0 bases and J by 4 bases, and 4 bases separated the two germline ends. The germline CDR1 and CDR2 sequences are DFQATT and SNEGSKA (reference sequence). Here the CDR3 reads CSARDWYEQYF. For the CDR3, the DNA is TGCAGTGCTAGAGATTGGTACGAGCAGTACTTC.

This chain joins TRBV11-2 and TRBJ2-7; D might be TRBD2 (5 bases). V gave up 2 bases and J gave up 2 bases, with 10 bases separating them. The length of the CDR3 is 14 residues. Germline-derived CDR1 and CDR2 are SGHAT and FQNNGV. DNA of the CDR3: TGTGCCAGCAGCTTATTGGGGAGAACCTACGAGCAGTACTTC. Encoded protein: CASSLLGRTYEQYF.

This chain links TRBV7-2 with TRBJ2-3; D ambiguous. With 2 bases removed from V and 5 bases from J, the gap between germline ends came to 8 bases. CDR1 and CDR2 from the germline V gene are SGHTA and FQGNSA. CDR3 length: 13 residues. The CDR3 bases are TGTGCCAGCAGCTTACCTAGTAGAGATACGCAGTATTTT. As protein: CASSLPSRDTQYF.

This sequence joins TRBV29-1 and TRBJ2-7, with D possibly TRBD1 on 6 matching bases. Germline lookup yields CDR1 SQVTM and CDR2 ANQGSEA. V shed 4 bases and J shed 3 bases, with 10 bases lying between them. The CDR3 runs to 12 residues. The CDR3 is CSVATGFYEQYF. CDR3 in DNA: TGCAGCGTTGCGACAGGATTCTACGAGCAGTACTTC.

This clonotype appeared a few times. The chain joins TRBV28 to TRBJ2-2; D is uncertain. V gave up 6 bases and J gave up 6 bases, with 14 bases separating them. Germline CDR1 and CDR2: MDHEN and SYDVKM. The CDR3 totals 14 residues. The CDR3 DNA reads TGTGCCAGCAGCTCAATTAGGCCGCCCGGGGAGCTGTTTTTT. Amino acids: CASSSIRPPGELFF.

V and J are TRBV29-1 and TRBJ1-2; a weak D match, TRBD1 (6 bases). V lost 5 bases, J lost 8 bases, and 18 bases lay in between. There are 13 residues in the CDR3. The germline V gene has CDR1 SQVTM and CDR2 ANQGSEA. The CDR3 nucleotides read TGCAGCGTTACGACCAGGGGCCCGGTCGGCTACACCTTC. It encodes CSVTTRGPVGYTF.

The chain is built from TRBV10-3 and TRBJ1-4; 8 bases match TRBD1. This CDR3 has 14 amino acids. From germline, CDR1 is ENHRY and CDR2 SYGVKD. Trimming removed 6 bases from V and 6 bases from J; junction bases left unmatched: 6. CDR3 sequence (DNA): TGTGCCATCAGGCGCCCGGGACAGGATGAAAAACTGTTTTTT. The encoded protein is CAIRRPGQDEKLFF.

This clonotype appeared a single time. The rearrangement links TRBV4-1 to TRBJ1-1; 8 bases align to TRBD1. CDR3 length: 18 amino acids. V lost 0 bases and J lost 6; bases outside the gene matches: 15. From germline, CDR1 is MGHRA and CDR2 YSYEKL. Here the CDR3 reads CASSQDPRNQGARAEAFF. The CDR3 DNA follows: TGCGCCAGCAGCCAAGATCCGCGTAATCAGGGGGCGAGAGCTGAAGCTTTCTTT.

The rearrangement uses TRBV3-1 and TRBJ1-4; tentative D call: TRBD1 (5 bases). V was pared by 0 bases and J by 8 bases, with 10 bases between. The CDR3 length is 14 residues. Germline V lookup: CDR1 LGHDT, CDR2 YNNKEL (reference sequence). DNA for the CDR3: TGTGCCAGCAGCCAAGAACGATGGGGGGAAAAACTGTTTTTT. Its protein product is CASSQERWGEKLFF.

This rearrangement joins TRBV20-1 to TRBJ2-7; TRBD1 matches at 9 bases. With 1 base clipped from V and 2 bases from J, the junction kept 12 bases outside the gene matches. This CDR3 is 17 amino acids long. Germline V lookup: CDR1 DFQATT, CDR2 SNEGSKA (reference sequence). CDR3 bases: TGCAGTGCTAGAGGAGTTCGGGGGACAGGGTCCGCCTACGAGCAGTACTTC. Amino acids: CSARGVRGTGSAYEQYF.

The chain combines TRBV12-3 or TRBV12-4 with TRBJ2-5; TRBD1 is a possible D gene (6 bases). With the DNA end fitting TRBJ2-7 better, the J assignment may be wrong. The CDR3 totals 12 residues. CDR3 in DNA: TGTGCCAGCAGTTCAGGGGTCGCCGAGCAGTACTTC. Its protein product is CASSSGVAEQYF.

This clonotype occurred a few times. The V call is TRBV11-2, the J call TRBJ2-1, with 7 bases aligning to TRBD1. The germline gives CDR1 SGHAT, CDR2 FQNNGV. The V and J ends lost 1 base and 0 bases, in that order; junction bases with no gene match: 12. This CDR3 contains 19 residues. The CDR3 bases are TGTGCCAGCAGCTTAGTCTCGACAGGGCTGACGAGCTCCTACAATGAGCAGTTCTTC. It specifies CASSLVSTGLTSSYNEQFF.

There are a few counts of this clonotype. Mismatch with germline at one junction end may stem from a read error. The chain couples TRBV2 to TRBJ1-1, with 7 bases aligning to TRBD1. Germline CDR1 reads SNHLY; CDR2 reads FYNNEI. This CDR3 has 15 residues. Written as DNA, the CDR3 is TGTGCCAGCAGATTAATCGGACAGGTGAACACCGAAGCTTTCTTT. It yields the protein CASRLIGQVNTEAFF.